This T cell receptor (beta chain) was captured by sequencing in a study of cytomegalovirus exposure and HLA in healthy donors. The PCR ran on 60 Vbeta and 13 Jbeta primers. Measured with immunoSEQ multiplex PCR; TCRdb has only the in-frame clones, and not every one. This sample has 150,000 to 180,000 clones, with about 74% found just once. The germline gives CDR1 SGHDT, CDR2 YYEEEE. The CDR3 is made up of 13 amino acids. Losses at the gene ends were 2 bases for V and 8 bases for J; bases not matched to a gene: 6. Study outcomes and limitations: The authors excluded some V segments, including TRBV6-2 and TRBV6-3, as indistinguishable. Relative to equally common others, HLA-associated TCR beta chains showed greater clonal expansion in a later analysis.

Nominally healthy donors were sampled, though unrecorded immune exposures were likely. As for this clone: The antigen remains undetermined.

The sequence was obtained from a woman aged 40 to 50 in good health and CMV-seronegative. The sequencing input was PBMCs. This chain joins TRBV5-6 and TRBJ1-2; 7 bases agree with TRBD1. The CDR3 protein is CASSFTGALGYTF. CDR3 coding DNA: TGTGCCAGCAGCTTTACAGGGGCGTTGGGCTACACCTTC.